One sample yielded the 17 T cell receptor beta chains listed below, sequenced in a study of CD8+ T cells in alopecia areata. The sequencing template was cDNA reverse transcribed from extracted RNA. Produced via immunoSEQ multiplex PCR; TCRdb's table is partial and in-frame only. The sample has 150,000 to 200,000 clones; about 63% are singletons. The sequencing here drew on CD4+ T cells sorted from blood, taken at week 0. The receptors stem from a human donor with alopecia areata.

This clone has ten or more counts. The V and J genes are TRBV11-3 and TRBJ1-1; 7 positions match TRBD1. The CDR3 runs 15 residues. Germline V gene lookup returns CDR1 SGHNT and CDR2 YENEEA. Unmatched junction bases numbered 6, after V lost 5 bases and J lost 0 bases. The CDR3 sequence: CASSPRGLMNTEAFF. CDR3 in DNA: TGTGCCAGCAGCCCAAGGGGGCTCATGAACACTGAAGCTTTCTTT.

The chain combines TRBV14 with TRBJ1-2; D possibly corresponds to TRBD1 (5 bases). The germline V and J ends were trimmed by 2 bases and 1 base, with 8 bases remaining between them. Germline CDR1 SGHDN, CDR2 FVKESK. The CDR3 is made up of 14 amino acids. CDR3 sequence reads: CASSQWGDNYGYTF. DNA for the CDR3: TGTGCCAGCAGCCAATGGGGGGATAACTATGGCTACACCTTC.

The table lists this clone with a few counts. This chain joins TRBV7-8 and TRBJ1-5; D may be TRBD1 (6 bases). With 1 base removed from V and 1 base from J, the gap between germline ends came to 14 bases. Germline V gene sequence: CDR1 SGHVS, CDR2 FQNEAQ. The CDR3 is made up of 17 amino acids. The CDR3: CASSLEVRGSSNQPQHF. For the CDR3, the DNA is TGTGCCAGCAGCTTAGAGGTTAGGGGGTCGAGCAATCAGCCCCAGCATTTT.

The rearrangement uses TRBV15 and TRBJ1-1; D is uncertain. Trimming took 0 bases from V and 4 from J, leaving 9 bases between them. The V gene's germline CDR1 is LNHNV and CDR2 YYDKDF (reference sequence). The CDR3 totals 14 residues. The CDR3 protein is CATSREISRTEAFF. CDR3 DNA: TGTGCCACCAGCAGAGAAATCTCCCGCACTGAAGCTTTCTTT. The whole variable domain, filled in from reference TRBV15 and TRBJ1-1, reads DAMVIQNPRYQVTQFGKPVTLSCSQTLNHNVMYWYQQKSSQAPKLLFHYYDKDFNNEADTPDNFQSRRPNTSFCFLDIRSPGLGDTAMYLCATSREISRTEAFFGQGTRLTVV.

This chain links TRBV5-4 with TRBJ2-3; no clear D gene. The CDR3 length is 14 residues. Trimming removed 5 bases at V and 2 bases at J, with 12 bases between. The germline V gene encodes CDR1 SGHNT and CDR2 YYREEE (reference sequence). CDR3 coding DNA: TGTGCCAGCAGACACCAAAAGGACACAGATACGCAGTATTTT. As protein: CASRHQKDTDTQYF.

There are a few counts of this clone. The rearrangement links TRBV29-1 to TRBJ1-6; D may be TRBD1 (5 bases). The CDR3 sequence is 12 residues long. Germline V gene lookup returns CDR1 SQVTM and CDR2 ANQGSEA. The ends were cut back, 7 bases at V and 5 bases at J, with 9 bases in the middle. The CDR3 region has the DNA TGCAGCGGGCGGGACCATAATTCACCCCTCCACTTT. Residues: CSGRDHNSPLHF.

V gene TRBV7-3 combines with J gene TRBJ1-6; 7 bases line up with TRBD1. The V gene's germline CDR1 is SGHTA and CDR2 FQGTGA. The trim removed 5 bases at V and 10 bases at J, leaving 11 bases unmatched. The length of the CDR3 is 15 residues. The CDR3 is CASSLGQATWSPLHF. CDR3 DNA: TGTGCCAGCAGCCTAGGACAGGCGACCTGGTCACCCCTCCACTTT.

This rearrangement joins TRBV7-9 to TRBJ2-2; 7 positions match TRBD2. J lost 5 bases, V lost 4 bases, and 7 bases had no gene match. In germline, CDR1 is SEHNR, CDR2 FQNEAQ (reference sequence). There are 15 residues in the CDR3. In DNA, the CDR3 is TGTGCCAGCAGCTCGCGGGGGAACAAGACCGGGGAGCTGTTTTTT. Translated, it gives CASSSRGNKTGELFF.

The DNA of the CDR3 is TGCAGCGTTGCGGGGCCTCCTGGAAACACCATATATTTT. This encodes CSVAGPPGNTIYF. J is TRBJ1-3 and V is TRBV29-1, with D possibly matching TRBD1 (5 bases). Looked up from germline, CDR1 is SQVTM and CDR2 is ANQGSEA. V was trimmed by 4 bases and J by 2 bases, leaving 9 bases between them. CDR3 size: 13 residues.

The chain has TRBV7-3 and TRBJ2-5; TRBD2 is a possible D gene (5 bases). Trimming removed 5 bases from V and 4 bases from J, with 17 bases in between. The germline CDR1 and CDR2 sequences are SGHTA and FQGTGA. The CDR3 consists of 15 residues. The CDR3 spells CASSPNSGSGETQYF. DNA for the CDR3: TGTGCCAGCAGCCCTAATTCTGGGAGTGGAGAGACCCAGTACTTC.

The chain has TRBV29-1 and TRBJ2-7; weak D call: TRBD1 (5 bases). Germline CDR1 and CDR2: SQVTM and ANQGSEA. The CDR3 is 12 residues long. Trimming cost V 5 bases and J 7 bases, with 15 bases left between them. For the CDR3, the DNA is TGCAGCGTTCTAAAAGGGGTTGGTGAGCAGTACTTC. It yields the protein CSVLKGVGEQYF.

Concerning this clone: In the same sample, other DNA sequences code for this CDR3. The chain recombines TRBV7-2 with TRBJ2-5, with 10 bases identical to TRBD1. CDR3 length: 14 amino acids. Trimming cost V 6 bases and J 5 bases; bases outside gene matches: 6. CDR1 SGHTA and CDR2 FQGNSA come from the germline V gene. This CDR3 reads CASRLDRGRETQYF. CDR3 nucleotides: TGTGCCAGCAGACTCGACAGGGGGCGTGAGACCCAGTACTTC.

The chain combines TRBV5-1 with TRBJ2-1, with D unresolved. Germline V gives CDR1 SGHRS, CDR2 YFSETQ. V was cut by 1 base and J by 8 bases, with 7 bases left in between. The CDR3 spans 12 residues. This chain's CDR3 is CASSLSTYEQFF. DNA for the CDR3: TGCGCCAGCAGCTTGTCAACTTATGAGCAGTTCTTC.

The chain couples TRBV30 to TRBJ2-7, with D hard to call. The V gene lost 1 base and the J gene lost 4 bases, with 5 bases spanning the gap. The CDR3 runs to 11 residues. Germline V CDR1 and CDR2: GTSNPN, SVGIG (reference sequence). This CDR3 is CAWSGQYEQYF. CDR3 DNA: TGTGCCTGGAGTGGCCAGTACGAGCAGTACTTC.

The CDR3 DNA reads TGCGCCAGCAGCTTAGACCCAATGTATGGCTACACCTTC. This sequence encodes CASSLDPMYGYTF. J is TRBJ1-2 and V is TRBV5-1, with no clear D. Trimming took off 2 bases at V and 5 bases at J, with 10 bases between the two ends. Per the germline V gene, CDR1 is SGHRS and CDR2 is YFSETQ. This CDR3 spans 13 amino acids.

This clone was counted a few times. J is TRBJ2-1 and V is TRBV9, with a possible D match to TRBD1 (5 bases). This CDR3 has 14 amino acids. Deletions cut 0 bases from V and 9 bases from J, with 13 bases between. Germline values: CDR1 SGDLS, CDR2 YYNGEE. The CDR3 here is CASSVDQGRVEQFF. CDR3 sequence (DNA): TGTGCCAGCAGCGTAGACCAGGGTCGGGTTGAGCAGTTCTTC.

V is TRBV29-1 and J is TRBJ1-2; D is undetermined. This CDR3 region has 13 residues. Per germline, CDR1 SQVTM and CDR2 ANQGSEA. V lost 4 bases and J 4 bases, leaving 13 bases between the germline ends. The CDR3 region is CSVVSQASYGYTF. The CDR3 DNA follows: TGCAGCGTTGTTTCCCAAGCGAGCTATGGCTACACCTTC.